The 9 T cell receptor beta chains below were found in one sample sequenced in a study of shared clonotypes between healthy human individuals. TCRdb keeps only in-frame clones here, not all; method: immunoSEQ multiplex PCR. The sample shows around 370,000 clones, approximately 96% of them seen only once. Sequenced: memory CD8+ T cells sorted from blood. Subset described: CD45RO+ cells pooled with CCR7-negative TemRA cells. The source is a man younger than 40 in good health.

J is TRBJ1-2 and V is TRBV6-5; 11 bases are a match to TRBD1. The J segment lost 4 bases and the V segment lost 2 bases, leaving 3 bases of the junction unmatched. The length of the CDR3 is 15 residues. Germline assignment: CDR1 MNHEY and CDR2 SVGAGI. CDR3 coding DNA: TGTGCCAGCAGTTACCTCGGGACAGGGGGCTATGGCTACACCTTC. Translating gives CASSYLGTGGYGYTF.

V is TRBV18 and J is TRBJ1-4; no reliable D call. Germline-derived CDR1 and CDR2 are KGHSH and LQKENI. V dropped 6 bases and J dropped 10 bases, with 15 bases sitting between them. This CDR3 is 13 amino acids long. The CDR3 protein is CASSPISEGKLFF. The CDR3, as DNA: TGTGCCAGCTCGCCCATCTCGGAGGGAAAACTGTTTTTT. Looking up the rest from reference TRBV18 and TRBJ1-4 gives the full variable domain: NAGVMQNPRHLVRRRGQEARLRCSPMKGHSHVYWYRQLPEEGLKFMVYLQKENIIDESGMPKERFSAEFPKEGPSILRIQQVVRGDSAAYFCASSPISEGKLFFGSGTQLSVL.

The rearrangement links TRBV29-1 to TRBJ1-4; D is perhaps TRBD1 (6 bases). The CDR3 has 13 residues. V was trimmed by 6 bases and J by 4 bases, leaving 12 bases between them. CDR1 is SQVTM, CDR2 ANQGSEA, per germline. Here the CDR3 DNA reads TGCAGCGTGGCTCGGACAGTTAATGAAAAACTGTTTTTT. Translated, it gives CSVARTVNEKLFF.

The chain recombines TRBV11-2 with TRBJ2-1, with D unresolved. Germline CDR1 reads SGHAT; CDR2 reads FQNNGV. Trimming left V 3 bases short and J 7 bases short, with 7 bases between. The CDR3 covers 12 residues. The CDR3 is CASSLQKNEQFF. CDR3 sequence (DNA): TGTGCCAGCAGCTTGCAGAAGAATGAGCAGTTCTTC.

This chain links TRBV27 with TRBJ2-5, with TRBD2 identical over 8 bases. CDR1 is MNHEY and CDR2 is SMNVEV in the germline V gene (reference sequence). V lost 0 bases and J lost 2; bases outside the gene matches: 11. This CDR3 comprises 18 residues. CDR3 protein: CASSLSFLAGGSQETQYF. The CDR3 nucleotides are TGTGCCAGCAGTTTATCGTTTCTGGCGGGGGGTTCACAAGAGACCCAGTACTTC.

V and J are TRBV2 and TRBJ2-5; 7 bases are shared with TRBD1. After removal of 6 bases from V and 6 bases from J, the junction contained 7 bases not matched to a gene. Germline values: CDR1 SNHLY, CDR2 FYNNEI. There are 13 residues in the CDR3. Written as DNA, the CDR3 is TGTGCCAGCAGCCCAGAACAGGGGAAGACCCAGTACTTC. It yields the protein CASSPEQGKTQYF.

V and J are TRBV5-1 and TRBJ1-6; the D gene is possibly TRBD1 (6 bases). This CDR3 region has 19 residues. Trimming cost V 2 bases and J 2 bases, with 20 bases left between them. Germline loops: CDR1 SGHRS, CDR2 YFSETQ. The CDR3 spells CASSFCEGVILTYNSPLHF. CDR3 nucleotides: TGCGCCAGCAGCTTCTGCGAGGGGGTGATCCTTACCTATAATTCACCCCTCCACTTT. Filled out from reference TRBV5-1 and TRBJ1-6, the complete variable domain reads KAGVTQTPRYLIKTRGQQVTLSCSPISGHRSVSWYQQTPGQGLQFLFEYFSETQRNKGNFPGRFSGRQFSNSRSEMNVSTLELGDSALYLCASSFCEGVILTYNSPLHFGNGTRLTVT.

This rearrangement joins TRBV29-1 to TRBJ2-3; D perhaps matches TRBD2 (6 bases). V lost 5 bases, J lost 3 bases, and 18 bases lay in between. Germline values: CDR1 SQVTM, CDR2 ANQGSEA. CDR3 size: 15 residues. Here the CDR3 reads CSVRGGAGRTDTQYF. The CDR3 DNA is TGCAGCGTTCGCGGAGGGGCAGGGAGGACAGATACGCAGTATTTT.

The V call is TRBV7-9, the J call TRBJ2-1; possibly TRBD2 for D (6 bases). The CDR3 extends over 15 amino acids. V was clipped by 1 base and J by 3 bases, with 10 bases between them. Germline assignment: CDR1 SEHNR and CDR2 FQNEAQ (reference sequence). CDR3 loop: CASSLVQGGYNEQFF. CDR3 in DNA: TGTGCCAGCAGCTTAGTCCAGGGAGGCTACAATGAGCAGTTCTTC.